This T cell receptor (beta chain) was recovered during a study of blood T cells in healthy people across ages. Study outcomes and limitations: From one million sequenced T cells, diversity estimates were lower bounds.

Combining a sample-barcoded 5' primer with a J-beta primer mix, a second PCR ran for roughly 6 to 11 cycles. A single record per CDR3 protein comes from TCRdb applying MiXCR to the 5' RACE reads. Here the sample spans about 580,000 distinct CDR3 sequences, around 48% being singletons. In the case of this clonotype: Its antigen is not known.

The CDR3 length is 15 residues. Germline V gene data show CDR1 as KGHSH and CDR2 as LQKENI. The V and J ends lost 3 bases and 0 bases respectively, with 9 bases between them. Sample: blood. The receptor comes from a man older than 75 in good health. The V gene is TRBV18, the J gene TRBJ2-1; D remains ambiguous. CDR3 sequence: CASSPDGFSYNEQFF. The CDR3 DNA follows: TGTGCCAGCTCACCCGACGGATTCTCCTACAATGAGCAGTTCTTC. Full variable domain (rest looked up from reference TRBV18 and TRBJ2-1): NAGVMQNPRHLVRRRGQEARLRCSPMKGHSHVYWYRQLPEEGLKFMVYLQKENIIDESGMPKERFSAEFPKEGPSILRIQQVVRGDSAAYFCASSPDGFSYNEQFFGPGTRLTVL.